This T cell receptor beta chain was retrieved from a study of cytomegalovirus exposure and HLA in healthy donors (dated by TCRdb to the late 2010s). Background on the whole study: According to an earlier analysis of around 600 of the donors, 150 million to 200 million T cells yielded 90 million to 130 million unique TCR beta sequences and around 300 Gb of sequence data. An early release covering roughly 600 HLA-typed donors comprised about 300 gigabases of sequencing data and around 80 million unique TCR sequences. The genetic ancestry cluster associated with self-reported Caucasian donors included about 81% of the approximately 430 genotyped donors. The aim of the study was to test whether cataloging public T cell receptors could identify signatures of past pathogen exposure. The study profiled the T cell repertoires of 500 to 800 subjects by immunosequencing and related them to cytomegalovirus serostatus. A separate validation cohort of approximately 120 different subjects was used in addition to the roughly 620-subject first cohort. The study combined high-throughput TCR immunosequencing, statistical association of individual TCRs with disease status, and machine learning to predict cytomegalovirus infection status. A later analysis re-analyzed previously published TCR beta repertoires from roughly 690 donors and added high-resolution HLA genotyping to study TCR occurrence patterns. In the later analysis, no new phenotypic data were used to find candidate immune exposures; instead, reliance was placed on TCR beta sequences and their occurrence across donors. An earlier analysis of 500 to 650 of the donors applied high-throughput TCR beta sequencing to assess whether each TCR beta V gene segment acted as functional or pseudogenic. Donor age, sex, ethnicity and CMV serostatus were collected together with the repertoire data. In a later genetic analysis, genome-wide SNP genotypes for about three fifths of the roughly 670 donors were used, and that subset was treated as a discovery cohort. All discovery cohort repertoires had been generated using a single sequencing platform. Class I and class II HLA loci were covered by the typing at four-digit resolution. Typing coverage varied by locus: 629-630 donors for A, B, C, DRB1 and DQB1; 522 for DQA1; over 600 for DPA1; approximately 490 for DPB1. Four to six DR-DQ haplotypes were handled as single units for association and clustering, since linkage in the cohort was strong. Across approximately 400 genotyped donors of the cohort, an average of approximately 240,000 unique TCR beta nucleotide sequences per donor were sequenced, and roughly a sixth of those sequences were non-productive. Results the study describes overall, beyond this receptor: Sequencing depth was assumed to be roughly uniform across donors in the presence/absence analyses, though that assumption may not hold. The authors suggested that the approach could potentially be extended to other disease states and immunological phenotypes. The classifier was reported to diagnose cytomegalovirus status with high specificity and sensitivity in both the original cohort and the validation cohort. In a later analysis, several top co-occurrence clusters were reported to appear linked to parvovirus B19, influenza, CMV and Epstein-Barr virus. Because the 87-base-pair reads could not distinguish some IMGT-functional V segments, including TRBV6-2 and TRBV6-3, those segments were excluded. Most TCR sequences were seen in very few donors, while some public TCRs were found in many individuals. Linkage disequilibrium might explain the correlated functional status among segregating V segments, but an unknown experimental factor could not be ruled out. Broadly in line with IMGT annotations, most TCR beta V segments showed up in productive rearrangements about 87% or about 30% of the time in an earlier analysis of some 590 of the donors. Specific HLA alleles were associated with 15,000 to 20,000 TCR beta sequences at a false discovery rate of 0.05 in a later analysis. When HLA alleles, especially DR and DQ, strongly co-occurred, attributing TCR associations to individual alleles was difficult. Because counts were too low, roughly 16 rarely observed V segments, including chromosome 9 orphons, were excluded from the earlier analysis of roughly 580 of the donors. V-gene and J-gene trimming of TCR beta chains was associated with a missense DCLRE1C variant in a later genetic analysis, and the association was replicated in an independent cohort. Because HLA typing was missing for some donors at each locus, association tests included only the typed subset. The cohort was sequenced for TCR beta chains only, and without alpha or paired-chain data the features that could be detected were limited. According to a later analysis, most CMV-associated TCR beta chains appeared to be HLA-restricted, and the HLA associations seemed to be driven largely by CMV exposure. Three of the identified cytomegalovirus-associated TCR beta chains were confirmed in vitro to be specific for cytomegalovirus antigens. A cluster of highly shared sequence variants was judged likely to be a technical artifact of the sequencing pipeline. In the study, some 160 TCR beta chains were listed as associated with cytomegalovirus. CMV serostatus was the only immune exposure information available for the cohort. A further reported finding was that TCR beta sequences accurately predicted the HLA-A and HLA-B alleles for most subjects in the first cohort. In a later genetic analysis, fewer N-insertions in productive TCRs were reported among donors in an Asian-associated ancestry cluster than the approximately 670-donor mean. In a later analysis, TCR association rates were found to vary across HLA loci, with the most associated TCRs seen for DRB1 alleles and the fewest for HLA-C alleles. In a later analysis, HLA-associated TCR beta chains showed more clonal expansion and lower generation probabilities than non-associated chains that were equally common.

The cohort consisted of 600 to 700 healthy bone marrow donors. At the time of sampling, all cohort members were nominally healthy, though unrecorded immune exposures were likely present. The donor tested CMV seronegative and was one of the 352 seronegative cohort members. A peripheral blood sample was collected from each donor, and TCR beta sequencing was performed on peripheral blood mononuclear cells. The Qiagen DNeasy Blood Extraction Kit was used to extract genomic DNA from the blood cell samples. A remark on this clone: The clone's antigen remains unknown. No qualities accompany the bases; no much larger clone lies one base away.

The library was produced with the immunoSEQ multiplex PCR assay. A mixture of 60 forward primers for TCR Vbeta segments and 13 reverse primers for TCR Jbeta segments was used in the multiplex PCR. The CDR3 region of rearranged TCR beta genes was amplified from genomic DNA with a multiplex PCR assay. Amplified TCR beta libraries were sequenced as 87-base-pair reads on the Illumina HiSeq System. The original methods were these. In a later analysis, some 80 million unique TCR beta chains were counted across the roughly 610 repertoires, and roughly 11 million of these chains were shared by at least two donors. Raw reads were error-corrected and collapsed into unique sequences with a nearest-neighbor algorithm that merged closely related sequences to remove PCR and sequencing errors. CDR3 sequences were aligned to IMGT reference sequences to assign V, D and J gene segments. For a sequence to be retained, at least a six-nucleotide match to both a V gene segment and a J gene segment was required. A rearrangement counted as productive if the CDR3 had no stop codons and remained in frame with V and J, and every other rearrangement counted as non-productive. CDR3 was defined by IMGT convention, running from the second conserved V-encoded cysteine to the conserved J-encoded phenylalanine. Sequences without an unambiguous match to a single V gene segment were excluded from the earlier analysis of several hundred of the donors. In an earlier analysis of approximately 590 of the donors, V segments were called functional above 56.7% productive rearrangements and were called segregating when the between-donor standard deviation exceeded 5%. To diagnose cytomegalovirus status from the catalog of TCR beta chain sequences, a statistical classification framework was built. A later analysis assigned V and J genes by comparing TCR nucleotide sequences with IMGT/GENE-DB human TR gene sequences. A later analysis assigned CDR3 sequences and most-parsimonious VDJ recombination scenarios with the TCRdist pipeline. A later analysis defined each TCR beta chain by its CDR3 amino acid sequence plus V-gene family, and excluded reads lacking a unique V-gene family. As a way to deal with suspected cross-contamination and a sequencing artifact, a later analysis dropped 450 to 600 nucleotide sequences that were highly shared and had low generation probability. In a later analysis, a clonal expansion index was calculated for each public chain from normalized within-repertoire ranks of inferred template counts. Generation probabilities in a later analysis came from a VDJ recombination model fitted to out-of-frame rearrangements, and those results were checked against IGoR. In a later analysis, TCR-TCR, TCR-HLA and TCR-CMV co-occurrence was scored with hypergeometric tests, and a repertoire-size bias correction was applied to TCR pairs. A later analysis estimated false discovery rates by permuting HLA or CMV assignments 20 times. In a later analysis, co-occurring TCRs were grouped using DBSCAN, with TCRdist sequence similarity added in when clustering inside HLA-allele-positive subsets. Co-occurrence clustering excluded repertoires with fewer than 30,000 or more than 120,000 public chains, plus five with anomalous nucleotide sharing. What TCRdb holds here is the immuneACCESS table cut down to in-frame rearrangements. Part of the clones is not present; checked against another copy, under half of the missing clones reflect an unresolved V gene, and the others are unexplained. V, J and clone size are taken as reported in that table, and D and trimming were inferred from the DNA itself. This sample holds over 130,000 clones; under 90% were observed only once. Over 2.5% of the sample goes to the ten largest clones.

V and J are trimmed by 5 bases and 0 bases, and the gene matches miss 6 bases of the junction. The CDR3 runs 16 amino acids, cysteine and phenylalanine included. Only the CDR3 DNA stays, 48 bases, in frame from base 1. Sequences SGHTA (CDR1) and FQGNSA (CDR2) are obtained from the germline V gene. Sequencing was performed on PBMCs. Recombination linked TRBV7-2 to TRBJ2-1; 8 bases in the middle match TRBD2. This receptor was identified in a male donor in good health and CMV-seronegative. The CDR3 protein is CASSPELAGSYNEQFF. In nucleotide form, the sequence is TGTGCCAGCAGCCCAGAGCTAGCGGGCTCCTACAATGAGCAGTTCTTC.